A selection of T cell receptor beta chains follows, all from one sample in a study of T cells in Graves' hyperthyroidism and ophthalmopathy. A single record per CDR3 protein comes from TCRdb applying MiXCR to the multiplex PCR reads. The profile shows a few hundred thousand distinct CDR3 sequences, approximately 14% of them singletons. Sequencing used blood. The origin of the receptors is a woman in her thirties with Graves' ophthalmopathy. Both conserved end residues are part of each CDR3. A D gene is named only where the DNA matches it firmly. Some rows mark clone size as missing; the rest say once, few, many or name a class of expanded clone.

J gene | V gene | clone size | D gene | CDR3 protein | CDR3 DNA
TRBJ1-4 | TRBV28 | NA | NA | CASSQEPGRTNEKLFF | TGTGCCAGCAGCCAAGAGCCGGGACGGACTAATGAAAAACTGTTTTTT
TRBJ1-1 | TRBV6-1 | many | NA | CASSLREGGEAFF | TGTGCCAGCAGTCTCCGGGAGGGGGGTGAAGCTTTCTTT
TRBJ1-4 | TRBV7-8 | many | NA | CASSLAGGVPNEKLFF | TGTGCCAGCAGCTTAGCGGGGGGGGTCCCCAATGAAAAACTGTTTTTT
TRBJ1-1 | TRBV28 | many | NA | CASSSVGILPSNTEAFF | TGTGCCAGCAGTTCAGTAGGGATACTACCATCGAACACTGAAGCTTTCTTT
TRBJ1-1 | TRBV12-3/TRBV12-4 | many | NA | CASSLVPATIMNTEAFF | TGTGCCAGCAGTTTAGTCCCCGCCACAATCATGAACACTGAAGCTTTCTTT
TRBJ2-7 | TRBV3-1 | many | TRBD1 | CASSPGTGFLLGQYF | TGTGCCAGCAGCCCCGGGACAGGGTTTTTGTTGGGGCAGTACTTC
TRBJ1-2 | TRBV29-1 | many | NA | CSVDRGFYYGYTF | TGCAGCGTTGATCGGGGCTTTTACTATGGCTACACCTTC
TRBJ1-5 | TRBV19 | few | NA | CASRAHSNQPQHF | TGTGCCAGTCGAGCGCATAGCAATCAGCCCCAGCATTTT
TRBJ2-2 | TRBV10-3 | many | TRBD2 | CAITTGMSSGTGELFF | TGTGCCATCACTACGGGGATGTCTAGCGGTACCGGGGAGCTGTTTTTT
TRBJ1-1 | TRBV13 | many | NA | CASSQRGNTEAFF | TGTGCCAGCAGCCAACGAGGGAACACTGAAGCTTTCTTT
TRBJ2-7 | TRBV11-1 | many | TRBD1 | CASGYYRGSSYEQYF | TGTGCCAGCGGCTACTACAGGGGAAGCTCCTACGAGCAGTACTTC
TRBJ1-4 | TRBV28 | many | NA | CASSLGWEEKLFF | TGTGCCAGCAGTTTAGGATGGGAGGAAAAACTGTTTTTT
TRBJ2-5 | TRBV20-1 | few | NA | CSAPLAGQETQYF | TGCAGTGCTCCCCTCGCGGGCCAAGAGACCCAGTACTTC
TRBJ1-2 | TRBV6-1 | many | NA | CASSPGRDYGYTF | TGTGCCAGCAGCCCGGGGAGGGACTATGGCTACACCTTC
TRBJ1-1 | TRBV3-1 | many | NA | CASSQGYGDTEAFF | TGTGCCAGCAGCCAAGGGTATGGTGACACTGAAGCTTTCTTT
TRBJ2-2 | TRBV20-1 | NA | NA | CSAWESSQTGELFF | TGCAGTGCGTGGGAGTCGTCACAGACCGGGGAGCTGTTTTTT
TRBJ2-5 | TRBV19 | NA | NA | CASSTRGARRETQYF | TGTGCCAGTAGTACGAGAGGGGCGCGGCGGGAGACCCAGTACTTC
TRBJ2-7 | TRBV7-6 | NA | NA | CASSLSALSYEQYF | TGTGCCAGCAGCTTATCAGCACTATCCTACGAGCAGTACTTC
TRBJ1-2 | TRBV7-2 | many | TRBD1 | CASRTGIDGYTF | TGTGCCAGTCGGACAGGGATAGATGGCTACACCTTC
TRBJ2-1 | TRBV6-5 | many | NA | CASSSQALTSYNEQFF | TGTGCCAGCAGTTCCCAGGCGTTAACCTCCTACAATGAGCAGTTCTTC
TRBJ1-2 | TRBV11-2 | many | NA | CASSRIPDYGYTF | TGTGCCAGCAGCCGAATCCCGGACTATGGCTACACCTTC
TRBJ2-6 | TRBV30 | NA | NA | CAWNRGWRAITSGANVLTF | TGTGCCTGGAATCGAGGGTGGCGGGCGATCACCTCTGGGGCCAACGTCCTGACTTTC
TRBJ1-2 | TRBV29-1 | many | NA | CSVLSGPASYGYTF | TGCAGCGTTCTCTCGGGCCCCGCCAGCTATGGCTACACCTTC
TRBJ1-1 | TRBV20-1 | few | TRBD1 | CSAEKGAEYTEAFF | TGCAGTGCCGAAAAGGGGGCCGAGTACACTGAAGCTTTCTTT
TRBJ1-6 | TRBV3-1 | many | NA | CASSQPVWNSPLHF | TGTGCCAGCAGCCAACCGGTTTGGAATTCACCCCTCCACTTT
TRBJ2-1 | TRBV12-3/TRBV12-4 | many | TRBD1 | CASSLGQGRGEQFF | TGTGCCAGCAGTTTAGGACAGGGCCGAGGCGAGCAGTTCTTC
TRBJ1-1 | TRBV7-8 | many | NA | CASSYVGTENTEAFF | TGTGCCAGCAGCTATGTGGGGACGGAGAACACTGAAGCTTTCTTT
TRBJ2-1 | TRBV6-2/TRBV6-3 | few | NA | CASSYGGRSYNEQFF | TGTGCCAGCAGTTACGGGGGGCGCTCCTACAATGAGCAGTTCTTC
TRBJ1-5 | TRBV5-1 | many | NA | CASSLEGSNQPQHF | TGCGCCAGCAGCTTGGAGGGTAGCAATCAGCCCCAGCATTTT
TRBJ1-5 | TRBV7-8 | many | TRBD1 | CASSPQGPYSNQPQHF | TGTGCCAGCAGCCCACAGGGGCCTTATAGCAATCAGCCCCAGCATTTT
TRBJ1-5 | TRBV4-1 | many | NA | CASSQDSSNQPQHF | TGCGCCAGCAGCCAAGACAGTAGCAATCAGCCCCAGCATTTT
TRBJ2-1 | TRBV14 | many | NA | CASSYQNSYNEQFF | TGTGCCAGCAGCTATCAGAACTCCTACAATGAGCAGTTCTTC
TRBJ1-2 | TRBV5-1 | many | NA | CASSLVDSQGEGYTF | TGCGCCAGCAGCTTGGTAGACAGCCAGGGTGAAGGCTACACCTTC
TRBJ1-1 | TRBV19 | many | NA | CATRTDEVRTEAFF | TGTGCCACCCGGACTGATGAGGTTCGCACTGAAGCTTTCTTT
TRBJ1-4 | TRBV24-1 | many | NA | CATSDPFEGNEKLFF | TGTGCCACCAGTGATCCGTTCGAGGGTAATGAAAAACTGTTTTTT
TRBJ2-1 | TRBV6-1 | once | TRBD2 | CASISAGSYNEQFF | TGTGCCAGCATCTCAGCGGGGTCCTACAATGAGCAGTTCTTC
TRBJ2-6 | TRBV4-2 | many | TRBD2 | CASSQERQRGGPGANVLTF | TGTGCCAGCAGCCAAGAGAGGCAGCGGGGGGGACCTGGGGCCAACGTCCTGACTTTC
TRBJ2-7 | TRBV7-2 | many | TRBD2 | CASSRLAGSLEQYF | TGTGCCAGCAGCCGACTAGCGGGGTCTTTGGAGCAGTACTTC
TRBJ2-1 | TRBV5-5 | NA | TRBD2 | CASSLAGGPEDEQFF | TGTGCCAGCAGCTTGGCGGGGGGGCCTGAGGATGAGCAGTTCTTC
TRBJ2-7 | TRBV6-1 | many | NA | CASSNRQDSYEQYF | TGTGCCAGCAGTAACCGACAGGACTCCTACGAGCAGTACTTC
TRBJ1-2 | TRBV30 | many | NA | CAWSVGSRCTF | TGTGCCTGGAGCGTTGGCAGCCGTTGCACCTTC
TRBJ1-2 | TRBV28 | many | NA | CASSSLANGYTF | TGTGCCAGCAGTTCACTAGCGAATGGCTACACCTTC
TRBJ2-3 | TRBV5-6 | few | TRBD2 | CASSLYGTSDTQYF | TGTGCCAGCAGCTTGTATGGGACTAGTGATACGCAGTATTTT
TRBJ2-5 | TRBV20-1 | NA | NA | CSARDKGWRETQYF | TGCAGTGCTAGAGACAAGGGTTGGAGGGAGACCCAGTACTTC
TRBJ1-4 | TRBV18 | many | NA | CASSPTGRPSNEKLFF | TGTGCCAGCTCACCCACCGGACGGCCCTCTAATGAAAAACTGTTTTTT
TRBJ1-1 | TRBV29-1 | many | NA | CSVAGSGTEAFF | TGCAGCGTTGCTGGGAGCGGCACTGAAGCTTTCTTT
TRBJ1-6 | TRBV6-1 | many | NA | CASSSTGQSPLHF | TGTGCCAGCAGTTCGACAGGACAATCACCCCTCCACTTT
TRBJ2-3 | TRBV6-2/TRBV6-3 | NA | NA | CASSGISTDTQCF | TGTGCCAGCAGCGGCATTAGCACAGATACGCAGTGTTTT